This is a list of T cell receptor beta chains from one sample in a study of blood T cell repertoires in COVID-19. Data came from immunoSEQ multiplex PCR; TCRdb stores just in-frame clones and leaves some out. The data contain hundreds of thousands of clones, around 89% of them singletons. The specimen sequenced was PBMCs or T cells enriched from blood (not recorded which). These receptors were obtained from a man aged 18 to 29 who had recovered from COVID-19. Each CDR3 is given with its conserved first and last residue. A D gene is named only where the DNA matches it firmly. A row's size may be missing; if present it is once, few, many or a size class.

v_gene	j_gene	abundance	len	d_gene	CDR3aa	CDR3nt
TRBV6-5	TRBJ1-4	NA	11	NA	CATADTEKLFF	TGTGCCACCGCCGACACTGAAAAACTGTTTTTT
TRBV4-2	TRBJ1-1	NA	14	NA	CASSPSGRDTEAFF	TGTGCCAGCAGCCCCTCAGGCAGGGACACTGAAGCTTTCTTT
TRBV5-4	TRBJ1-5	NA	14	NA	CASSNTGDNQPQHF	TGTGCCAGCAGCAACACAGGAGACAATCAGCCCCAGCATTTT
TRBV19	TRBJ2-1	NA	14	TRBD2	CASTPGLAGETQFF	TGTGCCAGTACCCCGGGACTAGCGGGTGAGACGCAGTTCTTC
TRBV19	TRBJ1-4	NA	15	TRBD1	CASSPRQGLNEKLFF	TGTGCCAGTAGTCCGAGACAGGGCCTTAATGAAAAACTGTTTTTT
TRBV19	TRBJ2-1	once	14	NA	CASNTNGGRNEQFF	TGTGCCAGTAATACTAACGGGGGACGGAATGAGCAGTTCTTC
TRBV4-1	TRBJ2-7	NA	15	NA	CASSQVPSTDYEQYF	TGCGCCAGCAGCCAAGTCCCCTCTACAGACTACGAGCAGTACTTC
TRBV6-5	TRBJ2-1	NA	15	TRBD1	CASTKRDRADNEQFF	TGTGCCAGCACCAAGAGGGACAGGGCTGACAATGAGCAGTTCTTC
TRBV27	TRBJ1-3	NA	16	NA	CASSPLNRFSGNTIYF	TGTGCCAGCAGTCCCCTAAACAGGTTCTCTGGAAACACCATATATTTT
TRBV5-5	TRBJ2-7	NA	15	NA	CASIQSTGSWYEQYF	TGTGCCAGCATCCAATCAACGGGGTCCTGGTACGAGCAGTACTTC
TRBV2	TRBJ1-1	NA	13	NA	CASTEDRNTEAFF	TGTGCCAGCACCGAGGATCGGAACACTGAAGCTTTCTTT
TRBV6-5	TRBJ2-7	NA	14	NA	CASRRSAGTYEQYF	TGTGCCAGCCGGCGTTCGGCAGGAACCTACGAGCAGTACTTC
TRBV20-1	TRBJ2-6	NA	16	TRBD2	CSASSAAGAGANVLTF	TGCAGTGCTAGTTCCGCGGCGGGAGCTGGGGCCAACGTCCTGACTTTC
TRBV5-6	TRBJ2-1	NA	17	TRBD1	CASSLAEGTGTFTKQFF	TGTGCCAGCAGCTTGGCCGAGGGGACAGGTACTTTTACGAAGCAGTTCTTC
TRBV3-1/TRBV3-2	TRBJ1-5	NA	13	NA	CASSQVTGQPQHF	TGTGCCAGCAGCCAAGTGACGGGACAGCCCCAGCATTTT
TRBV6-5	TRBJ1-1	NA	15	NA	CASSYLSDGNTEAFF	TGTGCCAGCAGTTATCTCAGCGACGGGAACACTGAAGCTTTCTTT
TRBV5-1	TRBJ2-3	NA	16	NA	CASSIYTGTSTDTQYF	TGCGCCAGCAGCATCTATACAGGTACTAGCACAGATACGCAGTATTTT
TRBV5-1	TRBJ2-5	NA	15	NA	CASSLAEGVQETQYF	TGCGCCAGCAGCTTGGCCGAGGGGGTCCAAGAGACCCAGTACTTC
TRBV6-6	TRBJ1-5	NA	15	NA	CASNPGRTSNQPQHF	TGTGCCAGCAACCCCGGGAGAACATCTAATCAGCCCCAGCATTTT
TRBV7-6	TRBJ2-7	NA	11	NA	CASSEAYEQYF	TGTGCCAGCAGCGAGGCCTACGAGCAGTACTTC
TRBV30	TRBJ2-2	NA	13	NA	CAWSVRLPGELFF	TGTGCCTGGAGTGTGAGATTACCCGGGGAGCTGTTTTTT
TRBV11-2	TRBJ1-4	NA	14	NA	CASSLWDYNEKLFF	TGTGCCAGCAGCTTATGGGACTATAATGAAAAACTGTTTTTT
TRBV3-1/TRBV3-2	TRBJ2-7	NA	13	NA	CASSQDQYYEQYF	TGTGCCAGCAGCCAAGATCAGTATTACGAGCAGTACTTC
TRBV7-8	TRBJ1-5	NA	18	NA	CASSLVRVIGGANQPQHF	TGTGCCAGCAGCTTAGTGAGAGTTATTGGAGGGGCCAATCAGCCCCAGCATTTT
TRBV4-2	TRBJ2-2	NA	15	NA	CASSPPQGPSGELFF	TGTGCCAGCAGCCCACCACAGGGTCCATCCGGGGAGCTGTTTTTT
TRBV24-1	TRBJ1-5	NA	15	NA	CATRSGRGSNQPQHF	TGTGCCACCAGATCGGGACGGGGGAGCAATCAGCCCCAGCATTTT
TRBV30	TRBJ2-7	NA	15	TRBD2	CAWSVGLAGFDEQYF	TGTGCCTGGAGTGTAGGACTAGCGGGATTCGACGAGCAGTACTTC
TRBV19	TRBJ1-2	few	12	NA	CASKDSSGGYTF	TGTGCCAGTAAGGACAGTTCTGGTGGCTACACCTTC
TRBV30	TRBJ2-3	NA	12	NA	CAWSLVGGTQYF	TGTGCCTGGAGCCTGGTTGGAGGTACGCAGTATTTT
TRBV7-3	TRBJ2-7	NA	14	NA	CASSLETASYEQYF	TGTGCCAGCAGCTTAGAGACTGCGTCCTACGAGCAGTACTTC
TRBV9	TRBJ2-2	NA	15	TRBD1	CASSVTGGNTGELFF	TGTGCCAGCAGCGTGACAGGGGGCAACACCGGGGAGCTGTTTTTT
TRBV21-1	TRBJ2-7	NA	10	NA	CASSLSEQYF	TGTGCCAGCAGCCTGTCCGAGCAGTACTTC
TRBV3-1/TRBV3-2	TRBJ1-1	NA	15	TRBD1	CASSHLTGVNTEAFF	TGTGCCAGCAGCCACCTTACAGGGGTTAACACTGAAGCTTTCTTT
TRBV29-1	TRBJ2-1	NA	14	NA	CSVENRANYNEQFF	TGCAGCGTTGAAAACAGGGCTAACTACAATGAGCAGTTCTTC
TRBV11-2	TRBJ1-1	NA	18	TRBD1	CASSLVARAGGLNTEAFF	TGTGCCAGCAGCTTAGTGGCCAGGGCAGGGGGCTTGAACACTGAAGCTTTCTTT
TRBV28	TRBJ2-3	NA	12	NA	CASSSPRGTQYF	TGTGCCAGCAGCTCACCGCGGGGTACGCAGTATTTT